A single sample is the source of the 27 T cell receptor beta chains below, sequenced in a study of blood T cell repertoires in COVID-19. Only in-frame clones appear in the TCRdb table, and some are missing; sequencing was by immunoSEQ multiplex PCR. The sample has hundreds of thousands of clones; approximately 83% are singletons. Specimen: peripheral blood. Receptors were obtained from a woman in her 30s who had recovered from COVID-19.

V is TRBV18 and J is TRBJ1-3; D is undetermined. V lost 4 bases and J 0 bases, leaving 10 bases between the germline ends. The germline V gene encodes CDR1 KGHSH and CDR2 LQKENI. There are 15 residues in the CDR3. The CDR3 DNA reads as TGTGCCAGCTCACACAGCGGGAGCTCTGGAAACACCATATATTTT. It codes for CASSHSGSSGNTIYF.

The chain has TRBV27 and TRBJ2-7; possible D gene TRBD1, 5 bases. The germline V gene encodes CDR1 MNHEY and CDR2 SMNVEV (reference sequence). Trimming removed 3 bases at V and 0 bases at J, with 12 bases between. The CDR3 has 15 residues. The CDR3 region has the DNA TGTGCCAGCAGTTTCTCTCAGGGAAGCTCCTACGAGCAGTACTTC. Protein sequence: CASSFSQGSSYEQYF.

V and J are TRBV15 and TRBJ1-1, with unresolved D. CDR1 and CDR2 (germline): LNHNV, YYDKDF (reference sequence). CDR3 length equals 13 residues. V was shortened by 0 bases and J by 5 bases, with 7 bases between the two germline ends. As DNA, the CDR3 is TGTGCCACCAGCAGAGATAGGCGGACTGAAGCTTTCTTT. Its translation: CATSRDRRTEAFF.

The chain carries TRBV27 and TRBJ2-1, with 8 bases identical to TRBD2. Losses at the gene ends were 3 bases for V and 10 bases for J; bases not matched to a gene: 8. This CDR3 has 14 amino acids. CDR1 MNHEY and CDR2 SMNVEV come from the germline V gene (reference sequence). The CDR3: CASSFTGSSGEQFF. In DNA, the CDR3 is TGTGCCAGCAGTTTTACAGGTTCTAGCGGGGAGCAGTTCTTC.

A single count supports this clone. The J gene is TRBJ2-2, the V gene TRBV7-3; 8 positions agree with TRBD2. The CDR3 contains 16 residues. The junction had 9 bases not matched to a gene; V was cut back by 8 bases and J by 1 base. Germline CDR1 and CDR2: SGHTA and FQGTGA. CDR3 sequence (DNA): TGTGCCAGCTGGGATGGGCTAGCGGGGAACACCGGGGAGCTGTTTTTT. Translating gives CASWDGLAGNTGELFF.

The chain couples TRBV5-1 to TRBJ2-7; 12 nucleotides line up with TRBD1. This CDR3 contains 15 residues. The germline gives CDR1 SGHRS, CDR2 YFSETQ. V shed 4 bases, J shed 1 base, and the junction held 3 bases outside the gene matches. In nucleotides, the CDR3 is TGCGCCAGCAGCGTGGGACAGGGGGCGTCCTACGAGCAGTACTTC. This translates into CASSVGQGASYEQYF.

The chain employs TRBV15 and TRBJ2-2; D is ambiguous. This CDR3 is built from 14 residues. The V end lost 4 bases, the J end lost 1 base, and 7 bases lay between the germline ends. Germline CDR1 reads LNHNV; CDR2 reads YYDKDF (reference sequence). CDR3 DNA sequence: TGTGCCACCAGCATCAGACAGAACACCGGGGAGCTGTTTTTT. Translating gives CATSIRQNTGELFF.

This clone was counted only a few times. The V gene is TRBV7-2, the J gene TRBJ1-2; no clear D. CDR3 length equals 15 residues. Trimming removed 5 bases from V and 8 bases from J, with 21 bases in between. The germline CDR1 and CDR2 sequences are SGHTA and FQGNSA. CDR3 in amino acids: CASSPTRVGSSGYTF. As DNA, the CDR3 is TGTGCCAGCAGCCCTACCCGGGTGGGGAGTAGCGGCTACACCTTC.

V gene TRBV24-1 combines with J gene TRBJ2-1; 11 bases agree with TRBD2. Germline CDR1 is KGHDR and CDR2 is SFDVKD. The junction had 4 bases not matched to a gene; V was cut back by 3 bases and J by 7 bases. The CDR3 length is 15 residues. The CDR3 bases are TGTGCCACCAGTGATGCGACTAGCGGGGTGAATGAGCAGTTCTTC. Encoded protein: CATSDATSGVNEQFF.

The chain recombines TRBV9 with TRBJ2-1, with TRBD2 as a possible D gene (6 bases). Trimming pared 6 bases from V and 3 bases from J, leaving 13 bases between. The CDR3 covers 14 residues. Germline CDR1 and CDR2: SGDLS and YYNGEE. The CDR3 bases are TGTGCCAGCAACCCATCGGGAGACTACAATGAGCAGTTCTTC. Encoded protein: CASNPSGDYNEQFF.

This sequence joins TRBV18 and TRBJ2-3; perhaps TRBD1 as D (5 bases). This CDR3 contains 11 residues. The germline V and J ends were trimmed by 3 bases and 10 bases, with 8 bases remaining between them. Germline V gives CDR1 KGHSH, CDR2 LQKENI. In DNA, the CDR3 is TGTGCCAGCTCACCGGGGCCCTCGCAGTATTTT. This encodes CASSPGPSQYF.

The chain couples TRBV30 to TRBJ2-5, with TRBD2 identical over 9 bases. The CDR3 is made up of 15 amino acids. V dropped 5 bases and J dropped 8; count of bases not matched to a gene: 15. Germline V gene sequence: CDR1 GTSNPN, CDR2 SVGIG (reference sequence). The CDR3 DNA sequence: TGTGCCTGGGGGCTAAGGATAGCGGGGGAGAGTACCCAGTACTTC. Translation: CAWGLRIAGESTQYF.

This chain connects TRBV6-5 to TRBJ1-2; TRBD1 is a possible D gene (6 bases). CDR1 is MNHEY and CDR2 is SVGAGI in the germline V gene. With 6 bases removed from V and 4 bases from J, the gap between germline ends came to 18 bases. CDR3 size: 15 residues. CDR3 sequence reads: CASRLQGREAYGYTF. The DNA for the CDR3 is TGTGCCAGCAGGCTCCAGGGGAGGGAGGCCTATGGCTACACCTTC.

The chain combines TRBV25-1 with TRBJ2-1; a possible D gene is TRBD2 (5 bases). The CDR3 has 15 residues. CDR1 and CDR2 from the germline V gene are MGHDK and SYGVNS. V lost 3 bases, J lost 1 base, and 10 bases lay in between. CDR3 in amino acids: CASSDYGDSYNEQFF. The DNA for the CDR3 is TGTGCCAGCAGTGATTACGGGGATTCCTACAATGAGCAGTTCTTC.

The chain carries TRBV7-3 and TRBJ1-4, with TRBD1 identical over 10 bases. Trimming took 5 bases from V and 7 from J; bases not matched to a gene: 1. The germline CDR1 and CDR2 sequences are SGHTA and FQGTGA. This CDR3 spans 13 amino acids. The CDR3 coding sequence is TGTGCCAGCAGCCGGGACAGGGGTGAAAAACTGTTTTTT. The encoded protein is CASSRDRGEKLFF.

CDR3 sequence reads: CASATGGNTEAFF. The CDR3 DNA reads as TGTGCCAGCGCGACGGGGGGGAACACTGAAGCTTTCTTT. The chain couples TRBV9 to TRBJ1-1, with a weak D call TRBD1 (5 bases). The germline V and J ends were trimmed by 7 bases and 1 base, with 11 bases remaining between them. CDR3 size: 13 residues. Germline V CDR1 and CDR2: SGDLS, YYNGEE.

As to this clone: The junction and the germline gene differ at one end; a read error may be behind it. At the DNA level, this CDR3 is encoded by other sequences in the same sample as well. The rearrangement joins TRBV12-3 or TRBV12-4 to TRBJ1-1, with 7 bases matching TRBD1. The CDR3 is 13 amino acids. The CDR3 nucleotides read TGTGCTAGCAGTCAATGGGGACAGCTCGAAGCTTTCTTT. Protein sequence: CASSQWGQLEAFF.

The genes are TRBV2 and TRBJ1-6; TRBD1 matches 7 bases. The V gene end was trimmed by 6 bases and the J gene end by 8 bases; junction bases not matched to a gene: 4. The CDR3 extends over 13 amino acids. Germline V CDR1 and CDR2: SNHLY, FYNNEI. The CDR3 DNA follows: TGTGCCAGCAGCGAACAGGGGTATTCACCCCTCCACTTT. Amino acids: CASSEQGYSPLHF.

V usage is TRBV5-1 and J usage is TRBJ2-1; TRBD2 matches 9 bases. This CDR3 comprises 16 residues. V was clipped by 0 bases and J by 8 bases; unmatched bases: 9. Germline CDR1 reads SGHRS; CDR2 reads YFSETQ. Written as DNA, the CDR3 is TGCGCCAGCAGCTTGGGAAGGGCTAGCGGGACATATGAGCAGTTCTTC. Encoded protein: CASSLGRASGTYEQFF.

This rearrangement joins TRBV25-1 to TRBJ2-4, with TRBD1 matching over 11 bases. The length of the CDR3 is 14 residues. The germline gives CDR1 MGHDK, CDR2 SYGVNS. V dropped 3 bases and J dropped 8; count of bases not matched to a gene: 3. The CDR3 here is CASSDGQGADIQYF. Written as DNA, the CDR3 is TGTGCCAGCAGTGACGGACAGGGGGCTGACATTCAGTACTTC.

The chain joins TRBV14 to TRBJ1-2, with unresolved D. Looked up from germline, CDR1 is SGHDN and CDR2 is FVKESK. V shed 4 bases and J shed 7 bases, with 10 bases lying between them. The CDR3 totals 12 residues. CDR3 DNA: TGTGCCAGCAGCCTTGGAGCGACTGGCTACACCTTC. This codes for CASSLGATGYTF.

The chain links TRBV3-1 (or the pseudogene TRBV3-2) to TRBJ1-1; 8 bases fit TRBD1. Germline V gives CDR1 LGHDT, CDR2 YNNKEL (reference sequence). The CDR3 has 15 amino acids. V shed 4 bases and J 3 bases; nucleotides not matched to a gene: 7. Here the CDR3 DNA reads TGTGCCAGCAGCCGACGACAGGGGTCGGACACTGAAGCTTTCTTT. Protein sequence: CASSRRQGSDTEAFF.

This clone has only a few counts. The chain carries TRBV30 and TRBJ1-1; perhaps TRBD1 as D (5 bases). The germline V gene encodes CDR1 GTSNPN and CDR2 SVGIG (reference sequence). With 8 bases removed from V and 10 bases from J, the gap between germline ends came to 17 bases. CDR3 length: 11 amino acids. The CDR3 DNA is TGTGCCGGGGAACCGGACACCGGAGCTTTCTTT. This sequence encodes CAGEPDTGAFF.

This clone was seen only once. The rearrangement joins TRBV28 to TRBJ1-5; 10 nucleotides match TRBD1. This CDR3 is 14 amino acids long. J lost 4 bases, V lost 6 bases, and 3 bases had no gene match. Germline V gene lookup returns CDR1 MDHEN and CDR2 SYDVKM. CDR3 amino acids: CASRPGQGNQPQHF. The CDR3, as DNA: TGTGCCAGCAGACCGGGACAGGGGAATCAGCCCCAGCATTTT.

This clone was observed a few times. The chain uses TRBV18 and TRBJ2-3, with TRBD2 matching over 9 bases. The germline V gene has CDR1 KGHSH and CDR2 LQKENI. This CDR3 region has 17 residues. V was pared by 0 bases and J by 2 bases, with 6 bases of the junction left unmatched. CDR3 nucleotides: TGTGCCAGCTCACCACCGAGGGCTAGCGGGAACACAGATACGCAGTATTTT. As protein: CASSPPRASGNTDTQYF.

The V gene is TRBV7-2, the J gene TRBJ1-6, with TRBD1 matching over 8 bases. From germline, CDR1 is SGHTA and CDR2 FQGNSA. This CDR3 region has 16 residues. Trimming took 1 base from V and 9 from J; bases not matched to a gene: 8. The CDR3 coding sequence is TGTGCCAGCAGCTTAGATCTCCGGACAGGGCGTTCACCCCTCCACTTT. Residues: CASSLDLRTGRSPLHF.

The chain is built from TRBV7-8 and TRBJ1-5; TRBD1 is a possible D gene (5 bases). Trimming took 5 bases from V and 4 from J, leaving 12 bases between them. There are 14 residues in the CDR3. Germline CDR1 SGHVS, CDR2 FQNEAQ. In nucleotides, the CDR3 is TGTGCCAGCAGCCCGGGGGGGAGGAATCAGCCCCAGCATTTT. This encodes CASSPGGRNQPQHF.